A selection of T cell receptor beta chains follows, all from one sample in a study of T cells in Graves' hyperthyroidism and ophthalmopathy. A single record per CDR3 protein comes from TCRdb applying MiXCR to the multiplex PCR reads. The table has 500,000 to 650,000 distinct CDR3 sequences, around 15% seen once. Source material: blood. All receptors derive from a woman aged 50 to 60 with Graves' ophthalmopathy. Both conserved end residues are part of each CDR3. A D gene is named only where the DNA matches it firmly. A row's size may be missing; if present it is once, few, many or a size class.

J: TRBJ2-7; size: many; D: -; V: TRBV7-9; DNA: TGTGCCAGCAGCTCCGGACTATCCTACGAGCAGTACTTC; CDR3: CASSSGLSYEQYF
J: TRBJ2-5; size: -; D: -; V: TRBV7-2; DNA: TGTGCCAGCACCAAGTGGCGGGAAGGGGAGACCCAGTACTTC; CDR3: CASTKWREGETQYF
J: TRBJ2-1; size: many; D: -; V: TRBV7-2; DNA: TGTGCCAGCAGCTTAGCGGGAGCGATCTATGAGCAGTTCTTC; CDR3: CASSLAGAIYEQFF
J: TRBJ2-7; size: many; D: -; V: TRBV6-1; DNA: TGTGCCAGCAGTTCAGAGGGGGGACCCTACGAGCAGTACTTC; CDR3: CASSSEGGPYEQYF
J: TRBJ1-3; size: many; D: -; V: TRBV30; DNA: TGTGCCTGGAGTGACGGCTCTGGAAACACCATATATTTT; CDR3: CAWSDGSGNTIYF
J: TRBJ2-7; size: many; D: -; V: TRBV20-1; DNA: TGCAGTGCTACCATTAGTAGATCCCCCTCCTACGAGCAGTACTTC; CDR3: CSATISRSPSYEQYF
J: TRBJ1-1; size: -; D: -; V: TRBV7-9; DNA: TGTGCCAGCAGACCGGCGAACACTGAAGCTTCCTTT; CDR3: CASRPANTEASF
J: TRBJ1-2; size: -; D: -; V: TRBV5-6; DNA: TGTGCCAGCAGCCTGGGGCAGGCAGGATATGGCTACACCTTC; CDR3: CASSLGQAGYGYTF
J: TRBJ2-5; size: few; D: TRBD1; V: TRBV29-1; DNA: TGCAGCGTTGAAGGGGAACAGGGGTACGAGACCCAGTACTTC; CDR3: CSVEGEQGYETQYF
J: TRBJ1-1; size: many; D: -; V: TRBV11-1; DNA: TGTGCCAGCAGCCCAAAGCTTGGACAGAACACTGAAGCTTTCTTT; CDR3: CASSPKLGQNTEAFF
J: TRBJ2-3; size: few; D: TRBD2; V: TRBV4-3; DNA: TGCGCCAGCAGCCAAGGACTAGCGGGAGCGAATACGCAGTATTTT; CDR3: CASSQGLAGANTQYF
J: TRBJ1-6; size: few; D: -; V: TRBV6-2/TRBV6-3; DNA: TGTGCCAGCAGTTACCAGTCCCATTCACCCCTCCACTTT; CDR3: CASSYQSHSPLHF
J: TRBJ1-5; size: many; D: -; V: TRBV3-1; DNA: TGTGCCAGCAGCCAAGTGCAGGGTAATCAGCCCCAGCATTTT; CDR3: CASSQVQGNQPQHF
J: TRBJ2-7; size: many; D: -; V: TRBV7-2; DNA: TGTGCCAGCAGCTTAACGTTGGGGACATACTCCTACGAGCAGTACTTC; CDR3: CASSLTLGTYSYEQYF
J: TRBJ2-1; size: many; D: TRBD2; V: TRBV7-3; DNA: TGTGCCAGCAGCTCCCTAAGCGGGAGGGGTGGCAATGAGCAGTTCTTC; CDR3: CASSSLSGRGGNEQFF
J: TRBJ2-1; size: -; D: -; V: TRBV9; DNA: TGTGCCAGCAGCGCCTACCGAGAATTGACAGCGACCGATGAGCAGTTCTTC; CDR3: CASSAYRELTATDEQFF